This is a list of T cell receptor beta chains from one sample in a study of cytomegalovirus exposure and HLA in healthy donors. Libraries were prepared by immunoSEQ multiplex PCR; TCRdb keeps only in-frame clonotypes and omits some of them. The profile shows about 240,000 clones, 85% of them singletons. Sequencing was carried out using PBMCs. These receptors originate from a girl aged 2-15 years in good health and CMV-seronegative. Both conserved end residues are part of each CDR3. D genes are given only for firm matches. Size tells how often a clone was seen (once, few, many) or the class of an expanded clone, and some rows leave it out.

>TRBJ1-1|NA|TRBV6-1|NA
CASTPRMNTEAFF
TGTGCCAGCACCCCGCGTATGAACACTGAAGCTTTCTTT
>TRBJ1-3|NA|TRBV6-6|TRBD1
CASSQDRGGAGNTIYF
TGTGCCAGCAGTCAAGACAGAGGGGGCGCTGGAAACACCATATATTTT
>TRBJ1-5|NA|TRBV30|NA
CAWSERSGWQPQHF
TGTGCCTGGAGTGAAAGATCAGGGTGGCAGCCCCAGCATTTT
>TRBJ2-1|NA|TRBV4-1|TRBD2
CASSLSGGRHNEQFF
TGCGCCAGCAGCCTTAGCGGGGGGCGACACAATGAGCAGTTCTTC
>TRBJ2-7|NA|TRBV7-2|NA
CASSLARAGEYEQYF
TGTGCCAGCAGCTTAGCGCGGGCAGGGGAGTACGAGCAGTACTTC
>TRBJ2-7|NA|TRBV7-2|TRBD2
CASSSNSGSSYEQYF
TGTGCCAGCAGCTCAAACAGCGGGAGTTCCTACGAGCAGTACTTC
>TRBJ2-3|NA|TRBV5-1|NA
CASRYYSSTDTQYF
TGCGCCAGCAGGTATTACTCTAGCACAGATACGCAGTATTTT
>TRBJ2-7|once|TRBV15|NA
CATSRDRLEQYF
TGTGCCACCAGCAGAGACCGACTTGAGCAGTACTTC
>TRBJ1-3|few|TRBV9|NA
CASSVVAGTGNTIYF
TGTGCCAGCAGCGTTGTTGCAGGGACTGGAAACACCATATATTTT
>TRBJ1-2|NA|TRBV6-1|TRBD1
CASSGGQGYGYTF
TGTGCCAGCAGTGGTGGACAGGGCTATGGCTACACCTTC
>TRBJ2-5|NA|TRBV7-9|TRBD1
CASSSDRVGETQYF
TGTGCCAGCAGCTCGGACAGGGTGGGAGAGACCCAGTACTTC
>TRBJ1-3|few|TRBV6-1|NA
CASRASGNTIYF
TGTGCCAGCAGGGCCTCTGGAAACACCATATATTTT
>TRBJ2-7|NA|TRBV27|TRBD2
CASSFHGLAGVYEQYF
TGTGCCAGCAGTTTTCACGGACTAGCGGGAGTCTACGAGCAGTACTTC
>TRBJ1-4|NA|TRBV6-1|NA
CASSEPFNEKLFF
TGTGCCAGCAGTGAACCTTTTAATGAAAAACTGTTTTTT
>TRBJ2-3|NA|TRBV2|TRBD2
CANLDRSGLAGSGTDTQYF
TGTGCCAACCTGGATCGATCGGGACTAGCGGGGTCAGGAACAGATACGCAGTATTTT
>TRBJ2-2|few|TRBV6-5|NA
CASSYRGGTGELFF
TGTGCCAGCAGTTACAGGGGGGGCACCGGGGAGCTGTTTTTT
>TRBJ2-1|NA|TRBV11-2|NA
CASGYEGGDEQFF
TGTGCCAGCGGGTATGAGGGAGGCGATGAGCAGTTCTTC
>TRBJ1-2|NA|TRBV10-3|NA
CAISEWDKAHYGYTF
TGTGCCATCAGTGAATGGGACAAGGCCCACTATGGCTACACCTTC
>TRBJ2-1|NA|TRBV19|NA
CASRARDFFNEQFF
TGTGCCAGTAGGGCCCGGGACTTCTTCAATGAGCAGTTCTTC
>TRBJ2-4|NA|TRBV7-2|TRBD1
CASSRDRGVKNIQYF
TGTGCCAGCAGCCGGGACAGGGGTGTCAAAAACATTCAGTACTTC
>TRBJ1-2|NA|TRBV5-4|NA
CASSLGQGNYGYTF
TGTGCCAGCAGCCTGGGGCAGGGGAACTATGGCTACACCTTC
>TRBJ2-6|NA|TRBV2|NA
CASSPPVGGLSGANVLTF
TGTGCCAGCAGTCCGCCTGTAGGGGGTCTCTCTGGGGCCAACGTCCTGACTTTC
>TRBJ2-7|NA|TRBV6-1|TRBD1
CASRLDRSFYEQYF
TGTGCCAGCAGGCTGGACAGGAGCTTTTACGAGCAGTACTTC
>TRBJ2-7|NA|TRBV19|NA
CASRQGGEQYF
TGTGCCAGTAGGCAGGGGGGCGAGCAGTACTTC
>TRBJ2-3|NA|TRBV11-2|TRBD2
CASSLGTSGGDTQYF
TGTGCCAGCAGCTTAGGGACTAGCGGGGGGGATACGCAGTATTTT
>TRBJ2-2|NA|TRBV5-1|TRBD2
CASKKTSGGGTGELFF
TGCGCCAGCAAAAAGACTAGCGGGGGGGGCACCGGGGAGCTGTTTTTT
>TRBJ2-7|NA|TRBV5-5|NA
CASSEMPRSYEQYF
TGTGCCAGCAGCGAGATGCCCCGCTCCTACGAGCAGTACTTC
>TRBJ2-1|NA|TRBV6-1|TRBD2
CASSARRGGPNEQFF
TGTGCCAGCAGCGCGAGACGGGGGGGCCCCAATGAGCAGTTCTTC
>TRBJ1-5|NA|TRBV15|TRBD1
CATSQQGANQPQHF
TGTGCCACCAGCCAACAGGGGGCCAATCAGCCCCAGCATTTT
>TRBJ2-2|NA|TRBV6-5|NA
CASSSVSSNTGELFF
TGTGCCAGCAGTTCGGTTAGTTCGAACACCGGGGAGCTGTTTTTT
>TRBJ2-7|NA|TRBV4-1|TRBD2
CASSQDLSSGDTYEQYF
TGCGCCAGCAGCCAAGATTTGTCGAGCGGGGATACCTACGAGCAGTACTTC
>TRBJ1-5|NA|TRBV27|NA
CASSLTGSNQPQHF
TGTGCCAGCAGTTTAACAGGTAGCAATCAGCCCCAGCATTTT
>TRBJ2-3|once|TRBV19|TRBD1
CASSTTGTGGRDTQYF
TGTGCCAGTAGTACCACCGGGACAGGGGGCCGGGATACGCAGTATTTT
>TRBJ1-4|few|TRBV6-1|TRBD1
CASSPRRTGEEKLFF
TGTGCCAGCAGTCCCCGCCGGACAGGGGAGGAAAAACTGTTTTTT
>TRBJ1-2|NA|TRBV11-2|NA
CASSFRGVGYGYTF
TGTGCCAGCAGCTTCAGGGGAGTAGGCTATGGCTACACCTTC
>TRBJ1-1|NA|TRBV4-2|NA
CASSQDYTAQNTEAFF
TGTGCCAGCAGCCAAGATTATACAGCTCAGAACACTGAAGCTTTCTTT
>TRBJ1-1|NA|TRBV10-3|TRBD1
CAISPGGTEAFF
TGTGCCATCAGCCCAGGGGGCACTGAAGCTTTCTTT
>TRBJ1-2|NA|TRBV2|TRBD1
CASNHRGLNYGYTF
TGTGCCAGCAACCACAGGGGGTTAAACTATGGCTACACCTTC
>TRBJ2-7|NA|TRBV28|NA
CASSSIDSFFSSYEQYF
TGTGCCAGCAGTTCCATTGACAGCTTCTTTAGCTCCTACGAGCAGTACTTC
>TRBJ1-2|NA|TRBV7-9|NA
CASSLVGSYGYTF
TGTGCCAGCAGCTTAGTTGGCAGCTATGGCTACACCTTC
>TRBJ1-1|NA|TRBV6-5|TRBD1
CASSKTGQKNTEAFF
TGTGCCAGCAGTAAAACGGGACAGAAGAACACTGAAGCTTTCTTT
>TRBJ2-7|NA|TRBV19|NA
CASIGNLGGTARTYEQYF
TGTGCCAGTATTGGTAACCTCGGCGGGACTGCCAGGACCTACGAGCAGTACTTC
>TRBJ2-3|NA|TRBV5-1|TRBD2
CASSTKTSGRAADTQYF
TGCGCCAGCAGCACGAAAACAAGCGGGAGGGCCGCAGATACGCAGTATTTT
>TRBJ1-1|NA|TRBV7-2|NA
CASSLGANTEAFF
TGTGCCAGCAGCTTAGGGGCGAACACTGAAGCTTTCTTT
>TRBJ1-2|NA|TRBV6-1|TRBD1
CASSFQGGVGYGYTF
TGTGCCAGCAGTTTCCAAGGGGGCGTAGGATATGGCTACACCTTC
>TRBJ2-7|once|TRBV11-2|TRBD1
CASSVGQDTRYYEQYF
TGTGCCAGCAGCGTCGGACAGGATACGCGCTACTACGAGCAGTACTTC
>TRBJ2-7|NA|TRBV2|TRBD1
CASSEWQGDSYEQYF
TGTGCCAGCAGTGAATGGCAGGGGGACTCCTACGAGCAGTACTTC
>TRBJ2-3|NA|TRBV7-9|TRBD2
CASSLGSSGGEDTQYF
TGTGCCAGCAGCTTAGGGTCTAGCGGAGGGGAGGATACGCAGTATTTT
>TRBJ2-1|NA|TRBV30|NA
CAWRTGFQQFF
TGTGCCTGGAGAACAGGGTTTCAGCAGTTCTTC
>TRBJ1-2|NA|TRBV9|TRBD1
CASSARGDRGYGYTF
TGTGCCAGCAGCGCCCGGGGGGACAGGGGGTATGGCTACACCTTC
>TRBJ1-6|NA|TRBV5-6|NA
CASSLLVQVDSPLHF
TGTGCCAGCAGCTTGCTCGTACAGGTCGATTCACCCCTCCACTTT
>TRBJ2-1|NA|TRBV4-2|NA
CASSQDGPYNEQFF
TGTGCCAGCAGCCAAGATGGGCCGTACAATGAGCAGTTCTTC
>TRBJ2-3|once|TRBV6-1|NA
CASSEDSLTDTQYF
TGTGCCAGCAGTGAAGACAGCCTAACAGATACGCAGTATTTT
>TRBJ2-7|NA|TRBV25-1|NA
CATLSYEQYF
TGTGCCACCCTCTCCTACGAGCAGTACTTC
>TRBJ1-2|NA|TRBV4-1|NA
CASSPQFSEGGYTF
TGCGCCAGCAGCCCACAGTTTTCTGAGGGTGGCTACACCTTC
>TRBJ1-1|NA|TRBV5-5|NA
CASSSTHALNTEAFF
TGTGCCAGCAGCTCAACTCACGCGTTGAACACTGAAGCTTTCTTT
>TRBJ1-4|NA|TRBV5-6|TRBD1
CASSSVDRVRNEKLFF
TGTGCCAGCAGCTCCGTCGACAGGGTGAGGAATGAAAAACTGTTTTTT
>TRBJ2-5|NA|TRBV14|NA
CASSLSSGTQYF
TGTGCCAGCAGCCTGAGCTCGGGGACCCAGTACTTC
>TRBJ2-1|NA|TRBV30|NA
CARDISGLNEQFF
TGTGCCCGGGATATAAGCGGGCTCAATGAGCAGTTCTTC
>TRBJ2-1|NA|TRBV7-3|TRBD2
CASSLRGGPDNEQFF
TGTGCCAGCAGCTTACGGGGGGGGCCGGACAATGAGCAGTTCTTC